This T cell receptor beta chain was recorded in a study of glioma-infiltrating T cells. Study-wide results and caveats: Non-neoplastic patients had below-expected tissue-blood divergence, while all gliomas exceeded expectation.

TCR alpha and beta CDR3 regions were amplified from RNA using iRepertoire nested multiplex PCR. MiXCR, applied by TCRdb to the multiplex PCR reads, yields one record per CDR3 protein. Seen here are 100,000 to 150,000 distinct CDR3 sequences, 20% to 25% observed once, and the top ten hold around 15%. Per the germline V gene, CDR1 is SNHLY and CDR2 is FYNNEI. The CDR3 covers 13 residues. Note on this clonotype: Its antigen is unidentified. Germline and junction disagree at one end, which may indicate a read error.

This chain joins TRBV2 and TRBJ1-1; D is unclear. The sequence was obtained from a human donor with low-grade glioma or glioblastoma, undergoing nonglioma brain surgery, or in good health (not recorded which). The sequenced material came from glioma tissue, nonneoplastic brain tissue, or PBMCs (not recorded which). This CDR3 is CASSEERNNEAFF. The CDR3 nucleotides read TGTGCCAGCAGTGAAGAAAGGAACAATGAAGCTTTCTTT.